This TCR beta chain was observed in a study of T cell responses to AZD1222 COVID-19 vaccine. Study-wide points: Researchers report vaccine-associated CD4 TCRs spanning spike, with dominance at 160-218 and 743-854. Only a handful of people who got AZD1222 tested seropositive at baseline. It should be noted that donors were predominantly white British and more often female, and clonal diversity was possibly underestimated.

As to this clone: No antigen is known for it.

The junction had 7 bases not matched to a gene; V was cut back by 0 bases and J by 6 bases. The length of the CDR3 is 16 residues. Germline assignment: CDR1 SGHRS and CDR2 YFSETQ. Repertoires were generated with immunoSEQ multiplex PCR, while TCRdb's copy carries only in-frame clones and drops some. The sample shows under 200,000 clones, about 90% of them seen only once. The receptor comes from an adult in good health. V usage is TRBV5-1 and J usage is TRBJ2-1; 9 bases are a match to TRBD2. The sample consisted of peripheral blood, taken on day 0 of MenACWY control vaccination. CDR3 in amino acids: CASSLALLAGVNEQFF. Written as DNA, the CDR3 is TGCGCCAGCAGCTTGGCCTTACTAGCGGGTGTCAATGAGCAGTTCTTC. Variable domain in full (rest from reference TRBV5-1 and TRBJ2-1): KAGVTQTPRYLIKTRGQQVTLSCSPISGHRSVSWYQQTPGQGLQFLFEYFSETQRNKGNFPGRFSGRQFSNSRSEMNVSTLELGDSALYLCASSLALLAGVNEQFFGPGTRLTVL.